These 24 T cell receptor beta chains were all obtained from the same sample, sequenced in a study of T cell responses to AZD1222 COVID-19 vaccine. Assay used: immunoSEQ multiplex PCR; TCRdb lists only in-frame clones, some missing. Of over 90,000 clones in the sample, about 88% were seen once. The sample was peripheral blood, taken on day 0 of AZD1222 vaccination. The receptors stem from an adult in good health.

The genes are TRBV9 and TRBJ2-5; D possibly matches TRBD1 or TRBD2 (6 bases each). CDR1 is SGDLS, CDR2 YYNGEE, per germline. This CDR3 has 16 residues. Trimming pared 0 bases from V and 4 bases from J, leaving 16 bases between. The DNA for the CDR3 is TGTGCCAGCAGCGTAGGGATCGGGGGCGCAGGAGAGACCCAGTACTTC. Its translation is CASSVGIGGAGETQYF.

The rearrangement uses TRBV7-2 and TRBJ2-7, with a tentative D call TRBD1 (6 bases). Germline CDR1 is SGHTA and CDR2 is FQGNSA. V lost 3 bases and J 2 bases, leaving 8 bases between the germline ends. The CDR3 sequence is 13 residues long. CDR3 loop: CASSFAGAYEQYF. The CDR3 bases are TGTGCCAGCAGCTTCGCAGGGGCCTACGAGCAGTACTTC.

The chain combines TRBV11-2 with TRBJ1-5; D gene uncertain. Trimming removed 0 bases from V and 7 bases from J, with 7 bases in between. Germline V gives CDR1 SGHAT, CDR2 FQNNGV. There are 13 residues in the CDR3. The CDR3 nucleotides are TGTGCCAGCAGCTTAGAATTCGGGCAGCCCCAGCATTTT. This sequence encodes CASSLEFGQPQHF.

The J gene is TRBJ2-3, the V gene TRBV27; 10 bases agree with TRBD1. Germline V gene lookup returns CDR1 MNHEY and CDR2 SMNVEV (reference sequence). Trimming removed 3 bases from V and 4 bases from J; junction bases left unmatched: 7. The CDR3 is 16 residues long. CDR3 loop: CASSFRDRGGADTQYF. The CDR3 nucleotides are TGTGCCAGCAGTTTTCGGGACAGGGGAGGCGCAGATACGCAGTATTTT.

The V gene is TRBV5-4, the J gene TRBJ1-2; possibly TRBD1 for D (6 bases). Germline values: CDR1 SGHNT, CDR2 YYREEE (reference sequence). The CDR3 totals 13 residues. V gave up 3 bases and J gave up 8 bases, with 14 bases separating them. The CDR3, as DNA: TGTGCCAGCAGCTCCGACGGGACAAGGGGCTACACCTTC. Encoded protein: CASSSDGTRGYTF. Supplemented by reference TRBV5-4 and TRBJ1-2, the full variable domain reads ETGVTQSPTHLIKTRGQQVTLRCSSQSGHNTVSWYQQALGQGPQFIFQYYREEENGRGNFPPRFSGLQFPNYSSELNVNALELDDSALYLCASSSDGTRGYTFGSGTRLTVV.

This clone was seen just once. This chain's CDR3 is CAWTRDLRWGQYF. Written as DNA, the CDR3 is TGTGCCTGGACCCGGGACCTCCGGTGGGGGCAGTACTTC. The J gene is TRBJ2-7, the V gene TRBV30, with D perhaps TRBD1 or TRBD2 (5 bases each). Germline V gives CDR1 GTSNPN, CDR2 SVGIG (reference sequence). This CDR3 has 13 amino acids. The V end lost 4 bases, the J end lost 9 bases, and 19 bases lay between the germline ends.

CDR3 bases: TGTGCCAGCCGATCGCCAGGGGGAAGCTCCTACAATGAGCAGTTCTTC. Its translation is CASRSPGGSSYNEQFF. J is TRBJ2-1 and V is TRBV28; TRBD1 matches at 7 bases. The CDR3 loop spans 16 amino acids. Trimming removed 8 bases from V and 0 bases from J; junction bases left unmatched: 10. CDR1 and CDR2 (germline): MDHEN, SYDVKM.

This clone occurred a few times. V gene TRBV6-4 combines with J gene TRBJ2-3, with 12 positions matching TRBD2. CDR1 and CDR2 (germline): MRHNA, SNTAGT. The CDR3 totals 15 residues. With 4 bases clipped from V and 1 base from J, the junction kept 0 bases outside the gene matches. CDR3 region: CASSGTSGGTDTQYF. The DNA of the CDR3 is TGTGCCAGCAGTGGGACTAGCGGGGGCACAGATACGCAGTATTTT.

The CDR3 protein is CASSQEGNEQFF. DNA of the CDR3: TGTGCCAGCAGCCAAGAAGGAAATGAGCAGTTCTTC. The V gene is TRBV14, the J gene TRBJ2-1; no definite D call. V lost 0 bases and J 7 bases, leaving 4 bases between the germline ends. Germline values: CDR1 SGHDN, CDR2 FVKESK. The CDR3 loop spans 12 amino acids.

CDR3 residues: CASSSPGRNTEAFF. CDR3 sequence (DNA): TGTGCCAGCAGTTCCCCCGGGAGGAACACTGAAGCTTTCTTT. The chain carries TRBV28 and TRBJ1-1; the D is unclear. The V end lost 4 bases, the J end lost 1 base, and 10 bases lay between the germline ends. The CDR3 sequence is 14 residues long. Germline assignment: CDR1 MDHEN and CDR2 SYDVKM.

The rearrangement uses TRBV14 and TRBJ2-1; 7 nucleotides agree with TRBD1. The V gene end was trimmed by 4 bases and the J gene end by 3 bases; junction bases not matched to a gene: 6. CDR1 is SGHDN, CDR2 FVKESK, per germline. The CDR3 runs to 15 residues. Written as DNA, the CDR3 is TGTGCCAGCAGCCGGGCAGGGGGAAACTACAATGAGCAGTTCTTC. This gives the protein CASSRAGGNYNEQFF.

This chain uses TRBV2 with TRBJ2-3; D gene ambiguous. Germline CDR1 and CDR2: SNHLY and FYNNEI. This CDR3 has 13 residues. V was shortened by 6 bases and J by 3 bases, with 10 bases between the two germline ends. The CDR3 here is CASRGRLTDTQYF. The DNA of the CDR3 is TGTGCCAGCAGAGGGCGACTTACAGATACGCAGTATTTT. The variable domain in full, completed from reference TRBV2 and TRBJ2-3, reads EPEVTQTPSHQVTQMGQEVILRCVPISNHLYFYWYRQILGQKVEFLVSFYNNEISEKSEIFDDQFSVERPDGSNFTLKIRSTKLEDSAMYFCASRGRLTDTQYFGPGTRLTVL.

This chain uses TRBV7-2 with TRBJ2-1; the match to TRBD2 covers 10 bases. The germline CDR1 and CDR2 sequences are SGHTA and FQGNSA. CDR3 length: 17 residues. V gave up 2 bases and J gave up 6 bases; unmatched junction bases: 10. In nucleotides, the CDR3 is TGTGCCAGCAGCTTAAGCCTAGCGGGAGCTGGGGGCAATGAGCAGTTCTTC. Translating it yields CASSLSLAGAGGNEQFF.

The V call is TRBV11-2, the J call TRBJ1-1, with D maybe TRBD1 (5 bases). The CDR3 spans 13 residues. Germline lookup yields CDR1 SGHAT and CDR2 FQNNGV. The V end was cut by 5 bases, the J end by 4 bases, with 11 bases between. The CDR3 DNA follows: TGTGCCAGCAGCCCGACAGTAACCACTGAAGCTTTCTTT. Residues: CASSPTVTTEAFF.

The chain employs TRBV5-5 and TRBJ2-7, with D possibly matching TRBD1 (6 bases). CDR1 and CDR2 (germline): SGHKS, YYEKEE (reference sequence). V shed 3 bases and J shed 4 bases, with 11 bases lying between them. The CDR3 totals 13 residues. CDR3 DNA: TGTGCCAGCAGCTCAAACAGGGAATACGAGCAGTACTTC. This codes for CASSSNREYEQYF.

The chain recombines TRBV19 with TRBJ1-6; TRBD1 matches 7 bases. CDR1 and CDR2 (germline): LNHDA, SQIVND (reference sequence). The junction had 6 bases not matched to a gene; V was cut back by 6 bases and J by 10 bases. This CDR3 has 13 amino acids. The CDR3 is CASSNRGSSPLHF. The CDR3 bases are TGTGCCAGTAGCAACAGGGGCTCCTCACCCCTCCACTTT.

In its sample, this clone was seen many times. The V gene is TRBV5-4, the J gene TRBJ2-3, with D maybe TRBD2 (5 bases). Germline assignment: CDR1 SGHNT and CDR2 YYREEE (reference sequence). The CDR3 has 14 amino acids. The V end lost 2 bases, the J end lost 4 bases, and 11 bases lay between the germline ends. The CDR3 here is CASSFSSRADTQYF. As DNA, the CDR3 is TGTGCCAGCAGCTTCTCTAGCCGCGCAGATACGCAGTATTTT.

CDR3 protein: CASKNGAGHRNTEAFF. CDR3 DNA sequence: TGTGCCTCAAAAAATGGGGCGGGACACAGGAACACTGAAGCTTTCTTT. This sequence joins TRBV5-6 and TRBJ1-1; D may be TRBD1 (6 bases). CDR3 length equals 16 residues. Germline-derived CDR1 and CDR2 are SGHDT and YYEEEE. V was shortened by 10 bases and J by 1 base, with 23 bases between the two germline ends.

V gene TRBV7-9 combines with J gene TRBJ1-6, with D perhaps TRBD1 (5 bases). The CDR3 loop spans 15 amino acids. Trimming took 5 bases from V and 5 from J, leaving 13 bases between them. CDR1 and CDR2 (germline): SEHNR, FQNEAQ (reference sequence). CDR3 amino acids: CASSLRDGHNSPLHF. The CDR3 region has the DNA TGTGCCAGCAGCCTCAGGGACGGCCATAATTCACCCCTCCACTTT. Complete variable domain (other parts from reference TRBV7-9 and TRBJ1-6): DTGVSQNPRHKITKRGQNVTFRCDPISEHNRLYWYRQTLGQGPEFLTYFQNEAQLEKSRLLSDRFSAERPKGSFSTLEIQRTEQGDSAMYLCASSLRDGHNSPLHFGNGTRLTVT.

V is TRBV28 and J is TRBJ1-1; D unclear. Germline CDR1 reads MDHEN; CDR2 reads SYDVKM. Trimming pared 6 bases from V and 0 bases from J, leaving 8 bases between. The CDR3 has 13 residues. This chain's CDR3 is CASSRMLNTEAFF. The DNA for the CDR3 is TGTGCCAGCAGCCGTATGCTGAACACTGAAGCTTTCTTT. The entire variable domain, with the rest obtained from reference TRBV28 and TRBJ1-1, is as follows: DVKVTQSSRYLVKRTGEKVFLECVQDMDHENMFWYRQDPGLGLRLIYFSYDVKMKEKGDIPEGYSVSREKKERFSLILESASTNQTSMYLCASSRMLNTEAFFGQGTRLTVV.

The CDR3 nucleotides are TGTGCCAGCAGCAGGGACCGGGACAGATCCTACGAGCAGTACTTC. It translates to CASSRDRDRSYEQYF. The chain links TRBV27 to TRBJ2-7; 7 bases are shared with TRBD1. V gave up 6 bases and J gave up 1 base; unmatched junction bases: 9. Germline CDR1 and CDR2: MNHEY and SMNVEV (reference sequence). The CDR3 has 15 amino acids.

The table lists this clone with a count of one. The V and J genes are TRBV2 and TRBJ1-5; 7 nucleotides match TRBD1. With 6 bases clipped from V and 2 bases from J, the junction kept 4 bases outside the gene matches. CDR1 SNHLY and CDR2 FYNNEI come from the germline V gene. The CDR3 is made up of 14 amino acids. This chain's CDR3 is CASSTGTGNQPQHF. In nucleotides, the CDR3 is TGTGCCAGCAGCACCGGGACAGGCAATCAGCCCCAGCATTTT.

The V gene is TRBV6-2 or TRBV6-3, the J gene TRBJ1-1; D not resolved. Per germline, CDR1 MNHEY and CDR2 SVGEGT. The germline V and J ends were trimmed by 4 bases and 1 base, with 13 bases remaining between them. The CDR3 covers 15 residues. CDR3 in DNA: TGTGCCAGCAGTTCCCGACTCGTACCGAACACTGAAGCTTTCTTT. Translated, it gives CASSSRLVPNTEAFF.

The V call is TRBV4-1, the J call TRBJ2-3; TRBD1 is a possible D gene (5 bases). Germline loops: CDR1 MGHRA, CDR2 YSYEKL. The CDR3 extends over 15 amino acids. Trimming shortened V by 1 base and J by 2 bases, and 10 bases separated the two germline ends. The CDR3 is CASSQGQGYTDTQYF. Here the CDR3 DNA reads TGCGCCAGCAGCCAAGGGCAGGGATACACAGATACGCAGTATTTT.